These 31 T cell receptor beta chains came from one sample sequenced in a study of beta chain features in type 1 diabetes (dated by TCRdb to the late 2010s). Library prep was done by the immunoSEQ multiplex PCR assay. The entire amount of isolated RNA was reverse transcribed using the High Capacity cDNA Reverse Transcription Kit, so the sequenced TCRB transcripts were expressed ones. TCRdb re-hosts the immuneACCESS table, in-frame sequences only. Its copies lack some clones; in the studies checked, an unresolved V gene accounts for under half of them, and the cause for the rest is not known. Across this sample there are 250,000 to 400,000 clones, with 14% seen only once. More than 6.5% of the sample lies in the top ten. The material sequenced was central memory CD4+ T cells from blood. The receptors come from a man aged 25-45 years in good health.

This clone was seen a handful of times. The chain uses TRBV6-6 and TRBJ2-2; possibly TRBD1 for D (6 bases). Trimming stripped 6 bases from V and 5 bases from J, with 10 bases between. Germline CDR1 MNHNY, CDR2 SVGAGI (reference sequence). The CDR3 runs 13 residues. The CDR3 here is CASSVTGTGELFF. The CDR3 region has the DNA TGTGCCAGCAGCGTAACAGGGACCGGGGAGCTGTTTTTT.

This clone has more than one count but fewer than ten. An end of the junction differs from the germline gene, which may be a read error. The V call is TRBV7-2, the J call TRBJ1-2; D remains unclear. The CDR3 sequence is 18 residues long. Germline V lookup: CDR1 SGHTA, CDR2 FQGNSA. The CDR3 DNA follows: TGCGCCAGCAGCCATGCTTGGAGCCCGTCAACCCGAAGGGATGGCTACACCTTC. Its translation: CASSHAWSPSTRRDGYTF.

J is TRBJ2-3 and V is TRBV5-1; 7 positions match TRBD2. Germline assignment: CDR1 SGHRS and CDR2 YFSETQ. Unmatched junction bases numbered 5, after V lost 3 bases and J lost 1 base. This CDR3 comprises 15 residues. This CDR3 reads CASSSSSGGTDTQYF. The CDR3, as DNA: TGCGCCAGCAGCTCTTCTAGCGGAGGCACAGATACGCAGTATTTT.

This clone occurred a few times. The rearrangement uses TRBV30 and TRBJ2-5; TRBD2 aligns across 9 bases. V shed 5 bases, J shed 0 bases, and the junction held 4 bases outside the gene matches. The CDR3 is 14 residues long. The germline CDR1 and CDR2 sequences are GTSNPN and SVGIG (reference sequence). The CDR3 region is CAWGASGNQETQYF. The CDR3 nucleotides read TGTGCCTGGGGGGCTAGCGGGAACCAAGAGACCCAGTACTTC.

The chain uses TRBV6-5 and TRBJ1-4; 7 bases are a match to TRBD1. Germline V gives CDR1 MNHEY, CDR2 SVGAGI. The CDR3 totals 14 residues. V shed 7 bases and J 7 bases; nucleotides not matched to a gene: 9. The CDR3 reads CASTQTGSREKLFF. In DNA, the CDR3 is TGTGCCAGCACTCAGACAGGGTCTCGTGAAAAACTGTTTTTT.

V is TRBV27 and J is TRBJ2-3, with 8 bases identical to TRBD1. The CDR3 runs 15 residues. The trim removed 1 base at V and 2 bases at J, leaving 2 bases unmatched. CDR1 is MNHEY, CDR2 SMNVEV, per germline (reference sequence). The CDR3 sequence is CASSLWTGLTDTQYF. The CDR3 DNA reads TGTGCCAGCAGTTTATGGACAGGGCTCACAGATACGCAGTATTTT.

This clone was counted only a few times. The chain has TRBV19 and TRBJ2-1; 8 nucleotides agree with TRBD1. Trimming took 6 bases from V and 5 from J; bases not matched to a gene: 0. The CDR3 covers 12 residues. The germline CDR1 and CDR2 sequences are LNHDA and SQIVND (reference sequence). The CDR3 is CASRDRDNEQFF. The CDR3 nucleotides are TGTGCCAGTAGGGACAGGGACAATGAGCAGTTCTTC.

This clone turned up a few times. V and J are TRBV2 and TRBJ2-1; the match to TRBD2 covers 11 bases. Germline CDR1 and CDR2: SNHLY and FYNNEI. The CDR3 totals 15 residues. J lost 7 bases, V lost 7 bases, and 9 bases had no gene match. CDR3 nucleotides: TGTGCCAGCAAGTGGGGTACTAGCGGGGGAAATGAGCAGTTCTTC. The encoded protein is CASKWGTSGGNEQFF.

DNA of the CDR3: TGTGCCAGCGGGATAGCGGGGGACCAAGAGACCCAGTACTTC. Its translation is CASGIAGDQETQYF. This chain links TRBV7-6 with TRBJ2-5, with 9 bases aligning to TRBD2. From germline, CDR1 is SGHVS and CDR2 FNYEAQ. V lost 8 bases and J lost 0; bases outside the gene matches: 4. The length of the CDR3 is 14 residues.

V is TRBV7-8 and J is TRBJ1-4; D gene uncertain. The CDR3 spans 16 residues. Trimming left V 4 bases short and J 2 bases short, with 14 bases between. Looked up from germline, CDR1 is SGHVS and CDR2 is FQNEAQ. The CDR3 reads CASSSGLVATNEKLFF. CDR3 bases: TGTGCCAGCAGCTCAGGACTGGTTGCGACTAATGAAAAACTGTTTTTT.

This clone has more than one count but fewer than ten. The same CDR3 arises from other DNA sequences in this sample as well. The chain joins TRBV30 to TRBJ1-5; D remains unclear. V was trimmed by 5 bases and J by 0 bases, leaving 5 bases between them. This CDR3 spans 12 amino acids. Germline assignment: CDR1 GTSNPN and CDR2 SVGIG (reference sequence). The CDR3: CAWGFSNQPQHF. CDR3 coding DNA: TGTGCCTGGGGATTTAGCAATCAGCCCCAGCATTTT. The whole variable domain, remainder taken from reference TRBV30 and TRBJ1-5, is SQTIHQWPATLVQPVGSPLSLECTVEGTSNPNLYWYRQAAGRGLQLLFYSVGIGQISSEVPQNLSASRPQDRQFILSSKKLLLSDSGFYLCAWGFSNQPQHFGDGTRLSIL.

This clone occurred a few times. The chain employs TRBV7-8 and TRBJ2-3, with 9 positions matching TRBD2. CDR3 length equals 15 residues. From germline, CDR1 is SGHVS and CDR2 FQNEAQ. V trimming: 4 bases; J trimming: 2 bases; junction bases outside the gene matches: 4. For the CDR3, the DNA is TGTGCCAGCAGCTCCTTAGCGGGAGACACAGATACGCAGTATTTT. It translates to CASSSLAGDTDTQYF.

This clone has a handful of counts. The rearrangement links TRBV11-3 to TRBJ2-3, with 13 bases matching TRBD2. Germline assignment: CDR1 SGHNT and CDR2 YENEEA. The length of the CDR3 is 16 residues. The J segment lost 4 bases and the V segment lost 5 bases, leaving 6 bases of the junction unmatched. The CDR3 loop is CASSVRGLAGSDTQYF. DNA of the CDR3: TGTGCCAGCAGCGTGAGGGGACTAGCGGGATCAGATACGCAGTATTTT.

The chain uses TRBV7-3 and TRBJ2-2; the D is unclear. V shed 4 bases and J shed 8 bases, with 8 bases lying between them. Germline V gene data show CDR1 as SGHTA and CDR2 as FQGTGA. This CDR3 has 12 amino acids. CDR3 bases: TGTGCCAGCAGCTACGAAGTTGGGGAGCTGTTTTTT. As protein: CASSYEVGELFF.

V is TRBV7-2 and J is TRBJ1-1, with D possibly matching TRBD1 (6 bases). The germline V gene has CDR1 SGHTA and CDR2 FQGNSA. This CDR3 is built from 14 residues. V was shortened by 3 bases and J by 3 bases, with 11 bases between the two germline ends. The CDR3 here is CASSFQGMDTEAFF. CDR3 bases: TGTGCCAGCAGCTTCCAGGGGATGGACACTGAAGCTTTCTTT.

This chain joins TRBV7-9 and TRBJ2-7; possibly TRBD2 for D (6 bases). The CDR3 extends over 16 amino acids. Germline V gene lookup returns CDR1 SEHNR and CDR2 FQNEAQ (reference sequence). V lost 2 bases to trimming and J lost 4 bases, with 18 bases between them. CDR3 sequence (DNA): TGTGCCAGCAGCTTACTGTTTTGTGTGGAGGGGTACGAGCAGTACGTC. Encoded protein: CASSLLFCVEGYEQYV.

CDR3 amino acids: CASSFGTEAFF. The CDR3 DNA follows: TGTGCCAGCAGCTTCGGGACTGAAGCTTTCTTT. The chain couples TRBV11-3 to TRBJ1-1; no clear D. The CDR3 consists of 11 residues. V lost 3 bases and J 5 bases, leaving 4 bases between the germline ends. From germline, CDR1 is SGHNT and CDR2 YENEEA.

The V call is TRBV9, the J call TRBJ2-1, with 14 bases matching TRBD2. Looked up from germline, CDR1 is SGDLS and CDR2 is YYNGEE. V gave up 2 bases and J gave up 6 bases; unmatched junction bases: 1. This CDR3 has 15 amino acids. The chain's CDR3 is CASSVTSGRANEQFF. The CDR3 DNA sequence: TGTGCCAGCAGCGTGACTAGCGGGAGGGCCAATGAGCAGTTCTTC.

Notes on this clone: Other DNA sequences in the sample encode the same CDR3. This sequence joins TRBV6-1 and TRBJ2-3; D assignment may be TRBD1 or TRBD2 (6 bases each). The germline gives CDR1 MNHNS, CDR2 SASEGT. The CDR3 covers 15 residues. V was trimmed by 1 base and J by 5 bases, leaving 13 bases between them. The CDR3 region has the DNA TGTGCCAGCAGTGAAGGGTCTGGGGGGCAAGATACGCAGTATTTT. Translation: CASSEGSGGQDTQYF.

The chain has TRBV30 and TRBJ2-5, with D possibly being TRBD2 (6 bases). CDR1 is GTSNPN, CDR2 SVGIG, per germline (reference sequence). V gave up 7 bases and J gave up 1 base, with 10 bases separating them. The CDR3 runs 12 residues. Written as DNA, the CDR3 is TGTGCCTTAGCGGACTTCCAAGAGACCCAGTACTTC. Protein: CALADFQETQYF. Together with reference TRBV30 and TRBJ2-5, the CDR3 gives the full variable domain: SQTIHQWPATLVQPVGSPLSLECTVEGTSNPNLYWYRQAAGRGLQLLFYSVGIGQISSEVPQNLSASRPQDRQFILSSKKLLLSDSGFYLCALADFQETQYFGPGTRLLVL.

This clone has more than one count but fewer than ten. V and J are TRBV7-7 and TRBJ2-3; 7 bases are a match to TRBD1. The CDR3 has 16 amino acids. After removal of 1 base from V and 6 bases from J, the junction contained 10 bases not matched to a gene. The germline CDR1 and CDR2 sequences are SSHAT and FNYEAQ (reference sequence). For the CDR3, the DNA is TGTGCCAGCAGCTTAGGCTCGGGACAGCTGATGGATACGCAGTATTTT. Translated, it gives CASSLGSGQLMDTQYF.

The chain links TRBV7-6 to TRBJ2-1, with D possibly TRBD2 on 6 matching bases. V was pared by 6 bases and J by 10 bases, with 16 bases between. There are 13 residues in the CDR3. Per the germline V gene, CDR1 is SGHVS and CDR2 is FNYEAQ. The CDR3 sequence is CASRPLALGEQFF. The CDR3 nucleotides are TGTGCCAGCAGACCTCTAGCGTTAGGCGAGCAGTTCTTC.

This clone has more than one count but fewer than ten. The rearrangement joins TRBV6-6 to TRBJ2-7; D is uncertain. V dropped 6 bases and J dropped 6 bases, with 9 bases sitting between them. This CDR3 has 11 residues. Looked up from germline, CDR1 is MNHNY and CDR2 is SVGAGI (reference sequence). CDR3 bases: TGTGCCAGCAGCTTGGGCAGCGAGCAGTACTTC. It yields the protein CASSLGSEQYF.

The table lists this clone with a few counts. V is TRBV9 and J is TRBJ1-6; a weak D match, TRBD1 (5 bases). CDR1 is SGDLS, CDR2 YYNGEE, per germline. Trimming took off 0 bases at V and 9 bases at J, with 13 bases between the two ends. This CDR3 has 15 residues. CDR3 region: CASSVVPGRGSPLHF. CDR3 sequence (DNA): TGTGCCAGCAGCGTAGTCCCAGGGCGGGGTTCACCCCTCCACTTT.

V usage is TRBV6-5 and J usage is TRBJ1-2; D is perhaps TRBD1 (6 bases). The CDR3 has 14 residues. Trimming shortened V by 6 bases and J by 8 bases, and 19 bases separated the two germline ends. Per the germline V gene, CDR1 is MNHEY and CDR2 is SVGAGI. CDR3 region: CASRGASGSQGYTF. The CDR3 DNA is TGTGCCAGCAGGGGGGCGTCGGGGTCTCAAGGCTACACCTTC.

This clone was recorded a few times. CDR3 in amino acids: CAISPDRGYEQYV. Here the CDR3 DNA reads TGTGCCATCAGTCCCGACAGGGGCTACGAGCAGTACGTC. The rearrangement links TRBV10-3 to TRBJ2-7; 8 bases agree with TRBD1. The CDR3 totals 13 residues. The V segment lost 5 bases and the J segment 3 bases; nucleotides outside the gene matches: 3. Germline loops: CDR1 ENHRY, CDR2 SYGVKD.

This clone showed up many times. V gene TRBV7-2 combines with J gene TRBJ2-3, with a tentative D call TRBD2 (7 bases). Germline lookup yields CDR1 SGHTA and CDR2 FQGNSA. The CDR3 is 15 residues long. In nucleotides, the CDR3 is TGTGCGGTTGCATACGGGGAGGGGGGCACAGATACGCAGTATTTT. This encodes CAVAYGEGGTDTQYF.

The chain carries TRBV27 and TRBJ1-2, with D possibly being TRBD1 (6 bases). V was pared by 3 bases and J by 4 bases, with 21 bases between. The CDR3 loop spans 17 amino acids. Germline V gene data show CDR1 as MNHEY and CDR2 as SMNVEV (reference sequence). CDR3 residues: CASSLRVDSGGAYGYTF. CDR3 nucleotide sequence: TGTGCCAGCAGTTTGCGTGTCGACTCGGGGGGGGCCTATGGCTACACCTTC.

This clone was seen a few times. V is TRBV5-1 and J is TRBJ1-3, with D uncertain. The CDR3 covers 13 residues. The V gene's germline CDR1 is SGHRS and CDR2 YFSETQ. Trimming left V 4 bases short and J 8 bases short, with 13 bases between. CDR3 in DNA: TGCGCCAGCAGCCCCCTGGAGGGTCACACCATATATTTT. This translates into CASSPLEGHTIYF.

This clone was seen a handful of times. This chain joins TRBV29-1 and TRBJ1-2; TRBD1 matches 9 bases. This CDR3 region has 11 residues. Germline V lookup: CDR1 SQVTM, CDR2 ANQGSEA. Trimming took 7 bases from V and 13 from J; bases not matched to a gene: 10. The CDR3 DNA sequence: TGCAGCGGTGGGACAGGGCTGATGAGCACCTTC. Amino acids: CSGGTGLMSTF.

This chain uses TRBV6-5 with TRBJ2-7; D perhaps matches TRBD1 (6 bases). The CDR3 spans 15 residues. The V end lost 0 bases, the J end lost 5 bases, and 14 bases lay between the germline ends. The V gene's germline CDR1 is MNHEY and CDR2 SVGAGI. CDR3 sequence (DNA): TGTGCCAGCAGTTACTCTCCCAGGGGTCGGCACGAGCAGTACTTC. Translation gives CASSYSPRGRHEQYF.